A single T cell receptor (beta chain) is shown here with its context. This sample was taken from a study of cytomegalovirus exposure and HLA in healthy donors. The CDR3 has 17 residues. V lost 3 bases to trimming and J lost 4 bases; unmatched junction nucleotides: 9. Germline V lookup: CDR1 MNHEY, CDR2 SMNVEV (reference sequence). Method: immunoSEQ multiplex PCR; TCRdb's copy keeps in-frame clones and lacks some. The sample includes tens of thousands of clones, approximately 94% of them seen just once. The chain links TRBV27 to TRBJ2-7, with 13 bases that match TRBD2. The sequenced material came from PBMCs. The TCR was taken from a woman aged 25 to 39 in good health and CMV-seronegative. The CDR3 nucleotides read TGTGCCAGCAGTTTGACCCCGACTAGCGGGAGGAGGTACGAGCAGTACTTC. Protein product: CASSLTPTSGRRYEQYF.